One and the same sample provided the 22 T cell receptor beta chains below, sequenced in a study of T cell repertoires in cytomegalovirus infection. Antigens of these TCRs are unknown. One entry per CDR3 protein results from TCRdb running MiXCR on the reads. The sample lists about 570,000 distinct CDR3 sequences; almost 40% were seen once. This material consisted of cultured PBMCs, taken from culture after CMV antigen stimulation. Source of these receptors: a human donor in good health (CMV status not recorded). Some clones in this sample may be carry-over from other donors' samples.

The chain carries TRBV14 and TRBJ1-4; 7 bases map to TRBD1. Germline values: CDR1 SGHDN, CDR2 FVKESK. The CDR3 has 12 amino acids. Unmatched junction bases numbered 2, after V lost 6 bases and J lost 7 bases. The chain's CDR3 is CASSDRAEKLFF. The CDR3 region has the DNA TGTGCCAGCAGTGACAGGGCTGAAAAACTGTTTTTT.

In its sample, this clonotype was seen a few times. This chain uses TRBV12-3 or TRBV12-4 with TRBJ2-2, with 11 positions matching TRBD2. Trimming cost V 2 bases and J 3 bases; bases outside gene matches: 2. This CDR3 is 16 amino acids long. CDR3 region: CASSLRLAGYTGELFF. The CDR3 DNA sequence: TGTGCCAGCAGTTTAAGACTAGCGGGATACACCGGGGAGCTGTTTTTT.

This clonotype has at least ten counts. This chain joins TRBV7-2 and TRBJ1-2; D not certain. The CDR3 sequence is 12 residues long. V was cut by 5 bases and J by 5 bases, with 9 bases left in between. Germline V CDR1 and CDR2: SGHTA, FQGNSA. The CDR3 here is CASSAEGYGYTF. The CDR3 DNA follows: TGTGCCAGCAGCGCTGAGGGTTATGGCTACACCTTC.

The V gene is TRBV7-2, the J gene TRBJ2-1, with 8 bases lining up with TRBD2. V shed 1 base, J shed 7 bases, and the junction held 9 bases outside the gene matches. Germline values: CDR1 SGHTA, CDR2 FQGNSA. There are 16 residues in the CDR3. The CDR3 sequence: CASSLVQGLEANEQFF. CDR3 in DNA: TGTGCCAGCAGCTTAGTTCAGGGACTAGAGGCTAATGAGCAGTTCTTC.

V is TRBV19 and J is TRBJ1-6; 9 nucleotides line up with TRBD1. This CDR3 spans 15 amino acids. Germline-derived CDR1 and CDR2 are LNHDA and SQIVND (reference sequence). Germline trimming cut 6 bases from V and 10 bases from J; bases unmatched to any gene: 10. CDR3 sequence: CASRTTGTGRSPLHF. The DNA of the CDR3 is TGTGCCAGTAGGACGACCGGGACAGGGAGGTCACCCCTCCACTTT.

In its sample, this clonotype was seen a few times. This chain joins TRBV11-2 and TRBJ2-2; D call uncertain. The CDR3 loop spans 14 amino acids. V dropped 5 bases and J dropped 5 bases, with 12 bases sitting between them. The germline V gene has CDR1 SGHAT and CDR2 FQNNGV. Here the CDR3 reads CASSLSRWTGELFF. CDR3 in DNA: TGTGCCAGCAGCCTCTCTCGGTGGACCGGGGAGCTGTTTTTT.

This clonotype was counted between two and nine times. The CDR3 loop reads CASSSRGTSGSGEQFF. The CDR3, as DNA: TGTGCCAGCAGCTCGAGGGGGACTAGCGGGTCGGGTGAGCAGTTCTTC. The V call is TRBV11-2, the J call TRBJ2-1; 12 bases are a match to TRBD2. Germline trimming cut 4 bases from V and 9 bases from J; bases unmatched to any gene: 10. The germline CDR1 and CDR2 sequences are SGHAT and FQNNGV. The CDR3 is 16 amino acids.

This chain links TRBV27 with TRBJ1-3; 7 bases are shared with TRBD1. Germline V CDR1 and CDR2: MNHEY, SMNVEV (reference sequence). This CDR3 spans 17 amino acids. V trimming: 5 bases; J trimming: 6 bases; junction bases outside the gene matches: 16. The CDR3 loop reads CASSPRGGRGSENTIYF. The CDR3 region has the DNA TGTGCCAGCAGTCCGCGGGGGGGCAGGGGGTCGGAAAACACCATATATTTT.

The sample holds a few counts of this clonotype. The chain uses TRBV7-2 and TRBJ2-1; the D gene is possibly TRBD1 (8 bases). V was clipped by 2 bases and J by 8 bases, with 28 bases between them. The germline V gene encodes CDR1 SGHTA and CDR2 FQGNSA. The CDR3 has 19 residues. CDR3 sequence reads: CASSLRAGGVLSSGDEQFF. The CDR3, as DNA: TGTGCCAGCAGCTTAAGGGCAGGGGGCGTTTTGTCTAGCGGCGATGAGCAGTTCTTC.

This clonotype is a singleton in its sample. The chain joins TRBV5-1 to TRBJ2-2, with D possibly being TRBD1 (6 bases). V was trimmed by 0 bases and J by 6 bases, leaving 15 bases between them. CDR1 SGHRS and CDR2 YFSETQ come from the germline V gene. This CDR3 region has 16 residues. CDR3 in amino acids: CASSLASGEFAGELFF. DNA of the CDR3: TGCGCCAGCAGCTTGGCGTCAGGGGAATTCGCCGGGGAGCTGTTTTTT.

In its sample, this clonotype was seen a few times. This rearrangement joins TRBV7-8 to TRBJ1-4; no firm D call. The CDR3 loop spans 13 amino acids. The V gene's germline CDR1 is SGHVS and CDR2 FQNEAQ. V was clipped by 6 bases and J by 5 bases, with 10 bases between them. CDR3: CASSPSRNEKLFF. CDR3 DNA: TGTGCCAGCAGTCCAAGTCGGAATGAAAAACTGTTTTTT.

This chain links TRBV3-1 with TRBJ1-3; the D gene is possibly TRBD1 (5 bases). V lost 6 bases, J lost 0 bases, and 6 bases lay in between. Germline-derived CDR1 and CDR2 are LGHDT and YNNKEL (reference sequence). The CDR3 has 13 residues. The CDR3 reads CASRGLSGNTIYF. The CDR3 nucleotides read TGTGCCAGCAGGGGACTCTCTGGAAACACCATATATTTT.

This clonotype was detected once. The rearrangement uses TRBV5-1 and TRBJ2-7, with D unresolved. The V end was cut by 2 bases, the J end by 2 bases, with 14 bases between. Germline values: CDR1 SGHRS, CDR2 YFSETQ. This CDR3 has 15 amino acids. The CDR3 spells CASSFGAQGTYEQYF. The CDR3 DNA sequence: TGCGCCAGCAGCTTCGGCGCTCAAGGTACCTACGAGCAGTACTTC.

This sequence joins TRBV6-2 or TRBV6-3 and TRBJ2-5, with TRBD2 matching over 13 bases. Germline V lookup: CDR1 MNHEY, CDR2 SVGEGT. Trimming cost V 5 bases and J 0 bases; bases outside gene matches: 6. The CDR3 has 17 amino acids. The CDR3 sequence: CASSRTSGSSYQETQYF. The CDR3 region has the DNA TGTGCCAGCAGTCGGACTAGCGGGAGCTCGTACCAAGAGACCCAGTACTTC.

The sample holds many counts of this clonotype. The chain carries TRBV7-2 and TRBJ1-6, with D maybe TRBD1 (5 bases). Germline-derived CDR1 and CDR2 are SGHTA and FQGNSA. V lost 6 bases, J lost 3 bases, and 12 bases lay in between. This CDR3 contains 15 residues. The CDR3 protein is CASRTDSRYNSPLHF. The DNA for the CDR3 is TGTGCCAGCAGAACCGACAGTCGCTATAATTCACCCCTCCACTTT. Full variable domain (remainder filled in from reference TRBV7-2 and TRBJ1-6): GAGVSQSPSNKVTEKGKDVELRCDPISGHTALYWYRQSLGQGLEFLIYFQGNSAPDKSGLPSDRFSAERTGGSVSTLTIQRTQQEDSAVYLCASRTDSRYNSPLHFGNGTRLTVT.

The chain couples TRBV2 to TRBJ2-7; D might be TRBD1 (5 bases). Trimming removed 1 base at V and 6 bases at J, with 13 bases between. The CDR3 is 14 residues long. Germline CDR1 and CDR2: SNHLY and FYNNEI. The DNA of the CDR3 is TGTGCCAGCAGTGAAGGGGGCCACGGGTCCGAGCAGTACTTC. Protein sequence: CASSEGGHGSEQYF. Full variable domain (rest looked up from reference TRBV2 and TRBJ2-7): EPEVTQTPSHQVTQMGQEVILRCVPISNHLYFYWYRQILGQKVEFLVSFYNNEISEKSEIFDDQFSVERPDGSNFTLKIRSTKLEDSAMYFCASSEGGHGSEQYFGPGTRLTVT.

This rearrangement joins TRBV7-2 to TRBJ1-1; 7 bases fit TRBD1. CDR3 length: 13 residues. Trimming cost V 3 bases and J 5 bases; bases outside gene matches: 3. Per germline, CDR1 SGHTA and CDR2 FQGNSA. The DNA for the CDR3 is TGTGCCAGCAGCTTCGACAGGGTGACTGAAGCTTTCTTT. Amino acids: CASSFDRVTEAFF.

There are a few counts of this clonotype. This chain connects TRBV19 to TRBJ1-1; the D is unclear. CDR3 length: 11 residues. Germline V gene lookup returns CDR1 LNHDA and CDR2 SQIVND (reference sequence). Trimming pared 8 bases from V and 2 bases from J, leaving 6 bases between. The DNA for the CDR3 is TGTGCCAGTCTTTTAAACACTGAAGCTTTCTTT. Amino acid sequence: CASLLNTEAFF.

This chain joins TRBV27 and TRBJ2-1; D gene ambiguous. Germline V gene data show CDR1 as MNHEY and CDR2 as SMNVEV (reference sequence). This CDR3 has 12 amino acids. Trimming removed 6 bases from V and 10 bases from J, with 13 bases in between. The CDR3 DNA reads TGTGCCAGCAGCCCGAGCATTGAGGAGCAGTTCTTC. It yields the protein CASSPSIEEQFF.

This clonotype occurred a few times. The V call is TRBV12-3 or TRBV12-4, the J call TRBJ1-1; D not resolved. The CDR3 has 15 amino acids. V was clipped by 1 base and J by 7 bases, with 16 bases between them. CDR3 amino acids: CASSLVPSIWGEAFF. The CDR3 nucleotides are TGTGCCAGCAGTTTAGTTCCCAGTATCTGGGGTGAAGCTTTCTTT.

This chain links TRBV6-1 with TRBJ2-7; no clear D gene. The V and J ends lost 6 bases and 2 bases respectively, with 8 bases between them. Germline assignment: CDR1 MNHNS and CDR2 SASEGT. The length of the CDR3 is 12 residues. The CDR3 sequence is CASRRLPYEQYF. The CDR3 nucleotides read TGTGCCAGCAGAAGACTGCCCTACGAGCAGTACTTC.

This clonotype was observed many times. J is TRBJ2-3 and V is TRBV7-2, with 11 bases matching TRBD1. CDR1 SGHTA and CDR2 FQGNSA come from the germline V gene. This CDR3 has 15 amino acids. With 3 bases clipped from V and 5 bases from J, the junction kept 4 bases outside the gene matches. The CDR3: CASSFGQGAGDTQYF. Here the CDR3 DNA reads TGTGCCAGCAGCTTCGGACAGGGGGCAGGAGATACGCAGTATTTT.